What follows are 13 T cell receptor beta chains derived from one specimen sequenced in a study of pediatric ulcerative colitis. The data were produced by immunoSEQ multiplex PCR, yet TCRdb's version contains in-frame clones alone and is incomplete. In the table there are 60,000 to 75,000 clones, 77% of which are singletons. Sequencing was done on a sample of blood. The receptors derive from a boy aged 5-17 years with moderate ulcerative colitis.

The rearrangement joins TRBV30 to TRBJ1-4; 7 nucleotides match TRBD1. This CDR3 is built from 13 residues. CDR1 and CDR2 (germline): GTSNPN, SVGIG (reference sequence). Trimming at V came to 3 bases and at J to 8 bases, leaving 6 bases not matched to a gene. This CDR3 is CAWRTGRWEKLFF. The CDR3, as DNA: TGTGCCTGGAGGACAGGGAGGTGGGAAAAACTGTTTTTT.

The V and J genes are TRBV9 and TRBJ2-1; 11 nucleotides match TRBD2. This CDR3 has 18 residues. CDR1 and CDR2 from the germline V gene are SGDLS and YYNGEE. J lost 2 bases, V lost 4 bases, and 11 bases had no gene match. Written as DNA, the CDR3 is TGTGCCAGCAGCAGCGTAGCACTAGCGGGAGTGCCCTACAATGAGCAGTTCTTC. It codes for CASSSVALAGVPYNEQFF.

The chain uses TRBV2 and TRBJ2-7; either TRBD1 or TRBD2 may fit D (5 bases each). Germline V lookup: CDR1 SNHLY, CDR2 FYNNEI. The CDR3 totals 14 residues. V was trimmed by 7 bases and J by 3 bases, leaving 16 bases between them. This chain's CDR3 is CASKGTGRLYEQYF. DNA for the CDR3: TGTGCCAGCAAGGGGACGGGCAGGCTCTACGAGCAGTACTTC.

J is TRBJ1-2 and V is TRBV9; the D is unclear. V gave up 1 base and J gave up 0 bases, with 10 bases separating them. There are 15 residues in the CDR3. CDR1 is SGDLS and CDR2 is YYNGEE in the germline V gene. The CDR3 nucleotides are TGTGCCAGCAGCGTATCCGGGGTCCCTAACTATGGCTACACCTTC. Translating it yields CASSVSGVPNYGYTF.

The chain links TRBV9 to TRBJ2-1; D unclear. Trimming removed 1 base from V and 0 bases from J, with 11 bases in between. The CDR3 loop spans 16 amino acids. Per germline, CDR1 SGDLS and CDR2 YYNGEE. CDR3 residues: CASSVSILISYNEQFF. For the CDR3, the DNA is TGTGCCAGCAGCGTATCCATCCTAATCTCCTACAATGAGCAGTTCTTC.

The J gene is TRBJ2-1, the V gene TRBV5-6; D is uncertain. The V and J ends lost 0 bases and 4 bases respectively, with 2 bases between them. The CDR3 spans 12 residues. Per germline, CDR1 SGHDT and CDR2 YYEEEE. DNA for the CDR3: TGTGCCAGCAGCTTGGCATACAATGAGCAGTTCTTC. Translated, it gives CASSLAYNEQFF.

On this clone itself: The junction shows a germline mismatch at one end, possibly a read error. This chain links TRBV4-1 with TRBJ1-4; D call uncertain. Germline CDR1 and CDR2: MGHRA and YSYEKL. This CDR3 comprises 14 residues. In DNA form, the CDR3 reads TGCGCCAGCAGTCAAGGACCAACTAATGAAAAACTGTTTTTT. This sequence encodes CASSQGPTNEKLFF.

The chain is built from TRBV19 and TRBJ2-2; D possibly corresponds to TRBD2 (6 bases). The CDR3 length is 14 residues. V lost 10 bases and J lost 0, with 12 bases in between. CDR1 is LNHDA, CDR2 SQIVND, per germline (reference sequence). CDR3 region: CATAGGSNTGELFF. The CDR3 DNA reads TGTGCCACCGCTGGAGGGTCGAACACCGGGGAGCTGTTTTTT. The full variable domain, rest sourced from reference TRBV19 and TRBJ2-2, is DGGITQSPKYLFRKEGQNVTLSCEQNLNHDAMYWYRQDPGQGLRLIYYSQIVNDFQKGDIAEGYSVSREKKESFPLTVTSAQKNPTAFYLCATAGGSNTGELFFGEGSRLTVL.

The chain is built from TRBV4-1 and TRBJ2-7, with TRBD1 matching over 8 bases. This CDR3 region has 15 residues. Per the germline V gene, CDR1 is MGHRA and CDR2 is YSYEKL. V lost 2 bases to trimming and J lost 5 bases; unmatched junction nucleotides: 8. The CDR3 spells CASSQPDRATNEQYF. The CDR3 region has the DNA TGCGCCAGCAGCCAACCGGACAGGGCAACTAACGAGCAGTACTTC.

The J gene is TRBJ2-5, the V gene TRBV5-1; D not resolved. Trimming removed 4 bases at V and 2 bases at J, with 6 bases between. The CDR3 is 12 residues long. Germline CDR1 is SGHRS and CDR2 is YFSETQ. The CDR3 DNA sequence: TGCGCCAGCAGCCATCAGCAAGAGACCCAGTACTTC. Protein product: CASSHQQETQYF.

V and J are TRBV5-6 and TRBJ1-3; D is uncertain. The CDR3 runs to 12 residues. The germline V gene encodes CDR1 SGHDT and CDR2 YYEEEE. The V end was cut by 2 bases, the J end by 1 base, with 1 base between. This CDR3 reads CASSFSGNTIYF. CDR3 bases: TGTGCCAGCAGCTTTTCTGGAAACACCATATATTTT. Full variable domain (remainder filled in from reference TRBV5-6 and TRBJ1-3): DAGVTQSPTHLIKTRGQQVTLRCSPKSGHDTVSWYQQALGQGPQFIFQYYEEEERQRGNFPDRFSGHQFPNYSSELNVNALLLGDSALYLCASSFSGNTIYFGEGSWLTVV.

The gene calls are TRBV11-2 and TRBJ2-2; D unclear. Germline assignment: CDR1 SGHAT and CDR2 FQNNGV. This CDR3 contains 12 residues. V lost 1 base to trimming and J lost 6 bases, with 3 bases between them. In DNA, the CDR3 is TGTGCCAGCAGCTTAGTTGCCGGGGAGCTGTTTTTT. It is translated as CASSLVAGELFF.

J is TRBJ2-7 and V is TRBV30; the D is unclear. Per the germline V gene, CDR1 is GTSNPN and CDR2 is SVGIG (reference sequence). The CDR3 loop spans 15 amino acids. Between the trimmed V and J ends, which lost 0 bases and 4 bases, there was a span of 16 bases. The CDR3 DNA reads TGTGCCTGGAGTGTAGGTCGAATGATCACTTACGAGCAGTACTTC. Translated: CAWSVGRMITYEQYF.